This T cell receptor (beta chain) was recorded in a study of blood T cell repertoires in COVID-19. Using immunoSEQ multiplex PCR, the repertoire was profiled, and TCRdb retains in-frame clones only, with some absent. The sample has around 63,000 clones, approximately 88% seen once; the top ten hold less than 4.5%. The CDR3 length is 19 residues. The source material was peripheral blood. The source is a man aged 45-65 years with active COVID-19. V usage is TRBV21-1 and J usage is TRBJ1-2. TRBV21-1 is recorded as a pseudogene. The CDR3 sequence: CASSKIAGDAPRENYGYTF. CDR3 bases: TGTGCCAGCAGCAAGATAGCGGGGGACGCCCCCAGAGAAAACTATGGCTACACCTTC.